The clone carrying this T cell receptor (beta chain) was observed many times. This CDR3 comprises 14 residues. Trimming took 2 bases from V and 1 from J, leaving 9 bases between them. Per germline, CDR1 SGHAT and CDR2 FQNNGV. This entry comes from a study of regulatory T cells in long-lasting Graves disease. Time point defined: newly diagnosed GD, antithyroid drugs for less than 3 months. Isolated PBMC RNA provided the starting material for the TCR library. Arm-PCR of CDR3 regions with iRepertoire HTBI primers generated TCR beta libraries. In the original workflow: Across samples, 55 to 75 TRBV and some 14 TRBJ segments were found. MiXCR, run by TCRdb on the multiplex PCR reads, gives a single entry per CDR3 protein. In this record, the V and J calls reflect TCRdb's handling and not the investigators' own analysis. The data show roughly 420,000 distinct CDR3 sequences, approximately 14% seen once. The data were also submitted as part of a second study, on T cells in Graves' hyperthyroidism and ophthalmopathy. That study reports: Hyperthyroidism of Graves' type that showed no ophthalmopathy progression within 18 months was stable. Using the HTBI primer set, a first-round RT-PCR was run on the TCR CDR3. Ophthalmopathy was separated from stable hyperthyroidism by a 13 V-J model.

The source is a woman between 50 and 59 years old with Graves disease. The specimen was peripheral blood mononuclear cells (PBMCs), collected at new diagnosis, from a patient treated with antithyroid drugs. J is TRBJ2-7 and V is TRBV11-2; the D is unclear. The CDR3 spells CASSLRTGSYEQYF. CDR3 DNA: TGTGCCAGCAGCTTACGTACCGGATCCTACGAGCAGTACTTC.